What follows describes a single T cell receptor (beta chain). A few counts support this clonotype. Its antigen remains unidentified. One base away there is no much larger clone; base qualities are not given. This specimen comes from a study of blood T cells in healthy people across ages (dated by TCRdb to between 2014 and 2017). Concerning the study at large: In model experiments, template switching captured roughly one uniquely barcoded TCR beta cDNA molecule for every two T cells. To track age-related changes in TCR beta repertoire diversity, the study relied on deep sequencing normalized with unique cDNA molecular identifiers. To avoid experimental bias, donors of different ages were distributed randomly across sequencing lanes. Two additional independent replicas of 1 million unique cDNA reads from the same blood draw were analyzed for two donors (one aged 18 to 30 and one aged 80 or older). The donors were divided into four age groups: young (average approximately 15 years), middle-aged (over 35), aged (approximately 62) and long-lived (82). What the research found in general, with its limitations: Observed TCR beta diversity per million T cells fell roughly linearly with age, and a significant reduction was already apparent by age about 36. The percentage of naive T cells measured by flow cytometry correlated strongly with observed TCR beta diversity. Donor CMV infection status was unknown, potentially confounding age-related changes in expanded clonotypes. Bulk unsorted PBMC profiling prevented conclusive comparison of naive and antigen-experienced compartments. The long-lived group showed more naive CD4+ T cells, fewer expanded clones and increased TCR diversity than the aged group, suggesting age selection. Estimates of total diversity from one million sequenced T cells were regarded as lower bounds and underestimates.

The germline V gene yields SGHAT for CDR1 and FQNNGV for CDR2. V loses 1 base at its end and J loses 1 base; junction bases beyond the gene matches: 14. There are 21 amino acids in the CDR3, from cysteine to phenylalanine inclusive. Here the CDR3 DNA is all that survives: 63 bases in frame from base 1. Systemically healthy Caucasian individuals from Russia, around 38 in total and aged about 6 to 90 years, were included as donors. Each donor gave ten milliliters of peripheral blood, drawn into EDTA-treated Vacutainer tubes. PBMCs were isolated by Ficoll-Paque density-gradient centrifugation, with at least 6 million obtained per sample. Total RNA was extracted from PBMCs with Trizol reagent, with at least 6 micrograms obtained per sample. For every donor, an aliquot of PBMCs went through flow cytometry to measure the percentages of naive CD45RAhigh/CD27high T cells. Libraries came from 5' RACE. Sequencer: Illumina HiSeq 2500. The second PCR ran for about 7 to 11 cycles and used a J-beta primer mix along with a sample-barcoded 5' primer. A template-switch 5' adaptor carrying 12 random nucleotides introduced a unique molecular identifier onto each TCR beta cDNA molecule. Each sample yielded at least 2.5 million CDR3-containing paired-end reads. First-strand cDNA synthesis was performed from all RNA using the Mint cDNA synthesis kit, with priming by a TRBC-specific oligonucleotide. Following uracil-DNA glycosylase treatment, a first 18-cycle PCR with universal primers M1SS and BC2_uni_R was performed on all cDNA. As for the original processing: Each sample was normalized by randomly selecting 1 million high-quality reads, each carrying a distinct molecular identifier. Reads sharing molecular identifiers were discarded rather than binned into consensus sequences. MiTCR, set to a Q25 quality threshold and the strictest error-elimination algorithm, was used for CDR3 identification, clonotype clustering and error correction. A nonparametric unseen species model with Euler transformation was used to estimate lower-bound total TCR beta diversity. TCRdb handled the public reads itself, with Q25 trimming in fastp and clone calling in MiXCR, and kept productive beta chains. Every CDR3 protein is listed once, alongside the most common genes and DNA of its rows. TCRdb, not the original authors, processed these V and J calls. The sample table shows 600,000 to 1,000,000 distinct CDR3 sequences, and roughly 64% are seen once. Clones ranked in the top ten supply approximately 20% of the sample.

This receptor was identified in a young man in good health. Material for sequencing was blood. This receptor chain uses TRBV11-2 and TRBJ2-3, and 13 bases in between align with TRBD2. The DNA is TGTGCCAGCAGCTTAGTCCTCATACTAGCGGGAGGGCCATCTGGCACAGATACGCAGTATTTT. It translates to CASSLVLILAGGPSGTDTQYF.